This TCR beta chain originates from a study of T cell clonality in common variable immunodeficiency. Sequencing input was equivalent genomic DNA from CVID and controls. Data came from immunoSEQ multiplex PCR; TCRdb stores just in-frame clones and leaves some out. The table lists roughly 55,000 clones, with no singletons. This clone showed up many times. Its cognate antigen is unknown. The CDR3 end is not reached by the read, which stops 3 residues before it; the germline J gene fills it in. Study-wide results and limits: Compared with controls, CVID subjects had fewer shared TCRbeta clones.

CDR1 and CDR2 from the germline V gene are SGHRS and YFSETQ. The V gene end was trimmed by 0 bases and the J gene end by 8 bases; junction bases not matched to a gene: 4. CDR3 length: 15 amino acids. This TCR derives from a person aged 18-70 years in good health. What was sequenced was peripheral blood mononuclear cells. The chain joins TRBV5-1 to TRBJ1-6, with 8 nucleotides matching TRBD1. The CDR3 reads CASSLAGQVYSPLHF. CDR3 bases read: TGCGCCAGCAGCTTGGCGGGACAGGTCTATTCACCC.